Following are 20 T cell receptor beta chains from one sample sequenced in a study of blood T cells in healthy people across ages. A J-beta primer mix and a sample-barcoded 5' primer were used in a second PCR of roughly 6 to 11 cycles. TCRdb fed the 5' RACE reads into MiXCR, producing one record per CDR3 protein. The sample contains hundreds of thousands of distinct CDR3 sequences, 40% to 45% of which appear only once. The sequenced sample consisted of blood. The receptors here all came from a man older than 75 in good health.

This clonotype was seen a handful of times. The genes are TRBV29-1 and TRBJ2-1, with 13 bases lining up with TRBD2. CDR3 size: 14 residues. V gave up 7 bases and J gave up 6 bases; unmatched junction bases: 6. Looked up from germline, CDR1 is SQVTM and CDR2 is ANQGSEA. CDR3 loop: CSAKGLAGLNEQFF. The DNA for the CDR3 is TGCAGCGCTAAGGGACTAGCGGGACTCAATGAGCAGTTCTTC.

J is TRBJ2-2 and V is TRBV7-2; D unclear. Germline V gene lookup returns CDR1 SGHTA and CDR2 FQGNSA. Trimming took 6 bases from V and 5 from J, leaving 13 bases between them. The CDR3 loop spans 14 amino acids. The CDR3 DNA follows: TGTGCCAGCAGTCCTGAGGTCCTTACCGGGGAGCTGTTTTTT. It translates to CASSPEVLTGELFF.

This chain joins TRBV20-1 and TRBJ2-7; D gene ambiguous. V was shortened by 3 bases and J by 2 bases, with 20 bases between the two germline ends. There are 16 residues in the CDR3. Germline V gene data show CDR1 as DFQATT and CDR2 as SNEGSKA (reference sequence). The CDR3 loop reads CSASLMPPARPYEQYF. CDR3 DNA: TGCAGTGCTAGTTTAATGCCCCCCGCCAGGCCCTACGAGCAGTACTTC.

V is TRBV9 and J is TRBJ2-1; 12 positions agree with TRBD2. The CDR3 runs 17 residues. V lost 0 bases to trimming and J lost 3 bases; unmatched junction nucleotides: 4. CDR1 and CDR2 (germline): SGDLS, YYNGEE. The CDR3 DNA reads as TGTGCCAGCAGCGTAGGAGGACTAGCGGGGCGCTACAATGAGCAGTTCTTC. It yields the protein CASSVGGLAGRYNEQFF.

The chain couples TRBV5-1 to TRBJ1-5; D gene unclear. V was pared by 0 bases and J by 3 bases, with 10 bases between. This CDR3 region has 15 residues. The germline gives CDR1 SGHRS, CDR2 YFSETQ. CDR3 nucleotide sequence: TGCGCCAGCAGCTTGGACGGGAGCGTCAATCAGCCCCAGCATTTT. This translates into CASSLDGSVNQPQHF.

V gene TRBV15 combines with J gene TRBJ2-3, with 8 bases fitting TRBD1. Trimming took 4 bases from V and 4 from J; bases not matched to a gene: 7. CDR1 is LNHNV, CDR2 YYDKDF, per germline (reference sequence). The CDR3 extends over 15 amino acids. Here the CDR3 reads CATSTRQGMADTQYF. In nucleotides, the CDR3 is TGTGCCACCAGCACCCGACAGGGGATGGCAGATACGCAGTATTTT.

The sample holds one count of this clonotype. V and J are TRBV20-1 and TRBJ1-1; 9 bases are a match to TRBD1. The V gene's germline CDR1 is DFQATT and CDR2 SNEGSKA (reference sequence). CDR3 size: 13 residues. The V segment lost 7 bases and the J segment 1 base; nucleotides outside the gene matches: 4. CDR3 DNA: TGCAGTGTTTTGGGACAGGGGAACACTGAAGCTTTCTTT. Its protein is CSVLGQGNTEAFF.

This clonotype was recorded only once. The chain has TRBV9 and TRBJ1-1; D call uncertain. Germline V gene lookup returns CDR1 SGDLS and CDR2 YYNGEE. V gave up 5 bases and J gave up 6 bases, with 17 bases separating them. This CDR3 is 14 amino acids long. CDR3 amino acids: CASSFQIEDAEAFF. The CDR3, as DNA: TGTGCCAGCAGTTTCCAGATAGAGGACGCTGAAGCTTTCTTT.

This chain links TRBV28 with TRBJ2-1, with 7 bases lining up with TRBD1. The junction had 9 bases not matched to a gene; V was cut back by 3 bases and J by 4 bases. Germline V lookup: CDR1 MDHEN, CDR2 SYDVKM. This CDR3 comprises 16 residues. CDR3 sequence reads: CASSFQLGTAYNEQFF. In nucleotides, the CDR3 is TGTGCCAGCAGTTTCCAACTAGGGACAGCTTACAATGAGCAGTTCTTC.

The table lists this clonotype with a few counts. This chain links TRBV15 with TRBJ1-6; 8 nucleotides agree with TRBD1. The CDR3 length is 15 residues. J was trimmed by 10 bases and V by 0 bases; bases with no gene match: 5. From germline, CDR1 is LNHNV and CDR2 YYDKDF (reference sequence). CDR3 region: CATSREDREDSPLHF. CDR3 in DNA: TGTGCCACCAGCAGAGAGGACAGGGAAGACTCACCCCTCCACTTT. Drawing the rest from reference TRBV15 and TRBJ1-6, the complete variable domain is DAMVIQNPRYQVTQFGKPVTLSCSQTLNHNVMYWYQQKSSQAPKLLFHYYDKDFNNEADTPDNFQSRRPNTSFCFLDIRSPGLGDTAMYLCATSREDREDSPLHFGNGTRLTVT.

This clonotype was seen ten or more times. The CDR3 loop is CASSNRTGSGYTF. The CDR3, as DNA: TGTGCCAGCAGCAACCGGACAGGGAGTGGCTACACCTTC. J is TRBJ1-2 and V is TRBV21-1; the D segment call TRBD1 is taken from the table without a DNA check. TRBV21-1 counts as a pseudogene. CDR3 size: 13 residues.

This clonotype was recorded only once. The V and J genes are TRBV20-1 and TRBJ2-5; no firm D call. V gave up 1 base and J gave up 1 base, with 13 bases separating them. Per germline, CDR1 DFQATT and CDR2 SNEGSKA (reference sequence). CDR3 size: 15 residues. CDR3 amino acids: CSARVSSRVQETQYF. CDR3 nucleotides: TGCAGTGCTAGAGTTTCATCTCGGGTCCAAGAGACCCAGTACTTC.

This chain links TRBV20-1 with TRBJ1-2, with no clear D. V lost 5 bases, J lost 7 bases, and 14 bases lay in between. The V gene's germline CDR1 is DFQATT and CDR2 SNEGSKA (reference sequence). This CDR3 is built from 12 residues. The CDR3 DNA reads TGCAGTGCTCCCTTTAGACTGGGTGGCTACACCTTC. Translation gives CSAPFRLGGYTF.

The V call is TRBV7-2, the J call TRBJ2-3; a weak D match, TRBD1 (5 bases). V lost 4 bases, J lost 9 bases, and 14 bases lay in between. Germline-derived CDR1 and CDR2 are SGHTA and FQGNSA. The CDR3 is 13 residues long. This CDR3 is CASSSRRRQTQYF. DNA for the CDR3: TGTGCCAGCAGCTCCCGGCGGCGACAGACGCAGTATTTT. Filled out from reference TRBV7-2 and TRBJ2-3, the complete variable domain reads GAGVSQSPSNKVTEKGKDVELRCDPISGHTALYWYRQSLGQGLEFLIYFQGNSAPDKSGLPSDRFSAERTGGSVSTLTIQRTQQEDSAVYLCASSSRRRQTQYFGPGTRLTVL.

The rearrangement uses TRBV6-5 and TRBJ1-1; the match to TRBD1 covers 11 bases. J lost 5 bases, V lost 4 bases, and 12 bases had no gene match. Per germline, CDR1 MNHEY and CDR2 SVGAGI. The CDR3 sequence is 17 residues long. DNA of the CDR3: TGTGCCAGCAGTTTTACCGGGACAGGGGGTAAGAGGACTGAAGCTTTCTTT. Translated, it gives CASSFTGTGGKRTEAFF.

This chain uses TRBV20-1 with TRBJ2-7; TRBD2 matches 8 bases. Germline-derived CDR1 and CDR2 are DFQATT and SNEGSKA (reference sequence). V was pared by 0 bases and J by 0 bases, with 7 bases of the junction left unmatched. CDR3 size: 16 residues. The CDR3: CSARDPSGGPSYEQYF. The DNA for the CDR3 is TGCAGTGCTAGAGATCCCAGCGGGGGCCCCTCCTACGAGCAGTACTTC.

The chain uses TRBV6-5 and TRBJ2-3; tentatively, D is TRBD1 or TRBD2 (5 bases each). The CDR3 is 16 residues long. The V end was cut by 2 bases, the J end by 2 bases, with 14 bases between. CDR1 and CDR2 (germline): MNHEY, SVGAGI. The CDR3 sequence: CASSYGTGIFTDTQYF. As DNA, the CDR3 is TGTGCCAGCAGTTACGGGACGGGGATTTTCACAGATACGCAGTATTTT.

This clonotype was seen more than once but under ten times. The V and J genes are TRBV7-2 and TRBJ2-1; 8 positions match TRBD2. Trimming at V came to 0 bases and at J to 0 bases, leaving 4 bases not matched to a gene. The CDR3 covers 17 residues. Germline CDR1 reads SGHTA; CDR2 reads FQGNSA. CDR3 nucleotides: TGTGCCAGCAGCTTAGCTGCGGGGGGCGGCTCCTACAATGAGCAGTTCTTC. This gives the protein CASSLAAGGGSYNEQFF.

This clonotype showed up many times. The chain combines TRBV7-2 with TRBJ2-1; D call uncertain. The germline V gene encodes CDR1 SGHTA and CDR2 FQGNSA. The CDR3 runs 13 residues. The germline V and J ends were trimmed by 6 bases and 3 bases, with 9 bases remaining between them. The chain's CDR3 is CASRRSLYNEQFF. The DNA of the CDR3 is TGTGCCAGCAGACGGTCACTCTACAATGAGCAGTTCTTC. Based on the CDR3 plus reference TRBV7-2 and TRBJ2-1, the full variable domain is GAGVSQSPSNKVTEKGKDVELRCDPISGHTALYWYRQSLGQGLEFLIYFQGNSAPDKSGLPSDRFSAERTGGSVSTLTIQRTQQEDSAVYLCASRRSLYNEQFFGPGTRLTVL.

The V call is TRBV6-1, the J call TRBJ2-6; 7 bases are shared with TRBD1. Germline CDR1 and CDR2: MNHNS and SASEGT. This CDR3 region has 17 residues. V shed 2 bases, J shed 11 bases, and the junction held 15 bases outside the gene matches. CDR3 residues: CASSEPFDRVDIYVLTF. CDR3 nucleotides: TGTGCCAGCAGTGAACCTTTCGACAGGGTTGACATTTACGTCCTGACTTTC.